This record covers a single TCR beta chain. The antigen remains undetermined. The sample belongs to a study of T cell responses to AZD1222 COVID-19 vaccine. Findings and caveats of the study: Repertoires were obtained solely post-peak T cell response.

Generated by immunoSEQ multiplex PCR, the TCRdb table keeps only in-frame clones and is missing some. The data hold more than 85,000 clones, with roughly nine tenths observed a single time. Trimming took 6 bases from V and 2 from J; bases not matched to a gene: 10. Germline-derived CDR1 and CDR2 are SNHLY and FYNNEI. CDR3 length equals 16 residues. The V and J genes are TRBV2 and TRBJ2-4; TRBD1 matches at 7 bases. This clonotype was sampled from an adult in good health. Sequenced here: peripheral blood, sampled on day 0 of AZD1222 vaccination. The CDR3 here is CASSGTASLPKNIQYF. In DNA form, the CDR3 reads TGTGCCAGCAGCGGGACAGCCAGCCTTCCCAAAAACATTCAGTACTTC.